A selection of T cell receptor beta chains follows, all from one sample in a study of T cells after yellow fever vaccination. TCRdb called the 5' RACE reads again in MiXCR, with one record for every CDR3 protein. The sample records roughly 120,000 distinct CDR3 sequences, approximately 7% being singletons. The specimen comprised CD4+ T cells sorted from PBMCs, sampled roughly 10 days after the first yellow fever vaccination. The receptors were gathered from a man between 18 and 29 years old who received the YFV17D yellow fever vaccine. Each CDR3 is given with its conserved first and last residue. The D gene is left open where the match is weak. Size is omitted from some rows. Given values are once, few, many or a class for expanded clones.

TRBV6-1	.	few	TRBJ1-2	TGTGCCAGCCGAAAAACCGGGGGCCGGGGGAACTATGGCTACACCTTC	CASRKTGGRGNYGYTF
TRBV3-1	TRBD2	many	TRBJ2-1	TGTGCCAGCAGCCACACTCCCTTCGGGGGGGATGAGCAGTTCTTC	CASSHTPFGGDEQFF
TRBV6-5	TRBD1	many	TRBJ1-5	TGTGCCAGCAGTTACTCGACAGGGGGTCAGCCCCAGCATTTT	CASSYSTGGQPQHF
TRBV5-1	.	many	TRBJ2-1	TGCGCCAGCAGCTTGGAGTCCGGCTCCTACAATGAGCAGTTCTTC	CASSLESGSYNEQFF
TRBV7-9	TRBD1	many	TRBJ1-2	TGTGCCAGCAGCTTATCAGGGGGAGACTACACCTTC	CASSLSGGDYTF
TRBV5-5	TRBD1	many	TRBJ2-5	TGTGCCAGCAGCTCAACAGGGGGGACCCAGTACTTC	CASSSTGGTQYF
TRBV5-5	.	many	TRBJ2-5	TGTGCCAGCAGCTTCGAAGACCAAGAGACCCAGTACTTC	CASSFEDQETQYF
TRBV20-1	TRBD2	many	TRBJ2-3	TGCAGTGTCCGACTAGCGGGCACAGATACGCAGTATTTT	CSVRLAGTDTQYF
TRBV7-7	.	many	TRBJ2-2	TGTGCCAGCAGTTCGAGCCCCCACACCGGGGAGCTGTTTTTT	CASSSSPHTGELFF
TRBV4-2	TRBD1	few	TRBJ2-7	TGTGCCAGCAGCAACTCCCAGGGGGCGCTTCCCTCCTACGAGCAGTACTTC	CASSNSQGALPSYEQYF
TRBV29-1	TRBD1	many	TRBJ2-5	TGCAGCGTTGAACGGGACAGGGGGCAGGAGACCCAGTACTTC	CSVERDRGQETQYF
TRBV4-3	TRBD1	many	TRBJ1-1	TGCGCCAGCAGCCAAGGGGACAGGAACACTGAAGCTTTCTTT	CASSQGDRNTEAFF
TRBV18	TRBD2	.	TRBJ2-3	TGTGCCAGCTCACCACCACAGCGGGGGACAGATACGCAGTATTTT	CASSPPQRGTDTQYF
TRBV11-1	TRBD1	.	TRBJ1-1	TGTGCCAGCAGCCTCCGGACAGGGCCTGCCAACACTGAAGCTTTCTTT	CASSLRTGPANTEAFF
TRBV7-9	TRBD1	many	TRBJ2-2	TGTGCCACTGGGACAGATAACACCGGGGAGCTGTTTTTT	CATGTDNTGELFF
TRBV7-9	.	.	TRBJ2-1	TGTGCCAGCAGGCTAGTCCACAATGAGCAGTTCTTC	CASRLVHNEQFF
TRBV7-2	.	.	TRBJ2-5	TGTGCCAGCAGCCTATACCTAGAGACCCAGTACTTC	CASSLYLETQYF
TRBV12-3/TRBV12-4	.	many	TRBJ2-3	TGTGCCAGCAGTTTTGTCTCAGATACGCAGTATTTT	CASSFVSDTQYF
TRBV5-1	TRBD2	.	TRBJ2-1	TGCGCCAGCAGCCCGCTCCCGGGGGGGCACAATGAGCACTTCTTC	CASSPLPGGHNEHFF
TRBV5-6	.	many	TRBJ1-4	TGTGCCAGCAGCTCCCTACTGACAGACAAGGCAACTAATGAAAAACTGTTTTTT	CASSSLLTDKATNEKLFF
TRBV25-1	.	many	TRBJ2-7	TGTGCCAGCAGTGTAACGGGATCCCTCTACGAGCAGTACTTC	CASSVTGSLYEQYF
TRBV7-8	TRBD1	.	TRBJ1-5	TGTGCCAGCAGCGTATCGGGACAGGGTTTGAGCAATCAGCCCCAGCATTTT	CASSVSGQGLSNQPQHF
TRBV2	TRBD1	.	TRBJ1-1	TGTACCTGCTGTTCCCCAGGGGGGCAGTGGACTGAAGCTTTCTTT	CTCCSPGGQWTEAFF
TRBV18	.	.	TRBJ2-3	TGTGCCAGCTCACCAGGAAGACTCACAGATACGCAGTATTTT	CASSPGRLTDTQYF
TRBV9	.	many	TRBJ1-3	TGTGCCAGCAGCGTAGATGGAGTGACTATTGGCGGAAACACCATATATTTT	CASSVDGVTIGGNTIYF
TRBV20-1	.	many	TRBJ2-7	TGCAGTGCCGGAGAAGGGCAAGAGCAGTACTTC	CSAGEGQEQYF
TRBV20-1	.	many	TRBJ1-3	TGCAGTGCTCGCTTGGGGGGCCGTGGAAACACCATATATTTT	CSARLGGRGNTIYF
TRBV6-2/TRBV6-3	.	many	TRBJ2-2	TGTGCCAGCAGTTACATCCCCACAGGGACCGGCGGGGAGCTGTTTTTT	CASSYIPTGTGGELFF
TRBV7-2	TRBD1	few	TRBJ2-7	TGTGCCAGCAGCTTCGGACAGGGGGCCTCCTACGAGCAGTACTTC	CASSFGQGASYEQYF
TRBV28	TRBD1	many	TRBJ1-4	TGTGCCAGCAGTTTATTCGTAGGGACAGGGACCGAAAAACTGTTTTTT	CASSLFVGTGTEKLFF
TRBV20-1	.	many	TRBJ2-4	TGCAGTGCTGGGGACTTAGCCAAAAACATTCAGTACTTC	CSAGDLAKNIQYF
TRBV11-2	.	many	TRBJ2-7	TGTGCCAGCAGCTTAGTCGTCGGATACGAGCAGTACTTC	CASSLVVGYEQYF
TRBV12-3/TRBV12-4	.	many	TRBJ1-1	TGTGCCAGCAGTTACGGGGGATACACTGAAGCTTTCTTT	CASSYGGYTEAFF
TRBV27	TRBD2	many	TRBJ2-4	TGTGCCAGCAGTTTAATGTCGGGGGGGGAAAACATTCAGTACTTC	CASSLMSGGENIQYF
TRBV12-3/TRBV12-4	.	many	TRBJ2-5	TGTGCCAGCCAGCGCCCTCAAGAGACCCAGTACTTC	CASQRPQETQYF
TRBV7-9	.	many	TRBJ1-4	TGTGCCAGCAGCCCAGACAGCGCCAGCCATGAAAAACTGTTTTTT	CASSPDSASHEKLFF
TRBV10-3	.	many	TRBJ1-2	TGTGCCATCAGTGATCCCCTCAAACAGGGTGGCTATGGCTACACCTTC	CAISDPLKQGGYGYTF
TRBV5-6	.	many	TRBJ2-6	TGTGCCAGCAGCTTTGGAGGGCCCGCTGGGGCCAACGTCCTGACTTTC	CASSFGGPAGANVLTF
TRBV2	TRBD2	many	TRBJ2-1	TGTGCCAGCAGGAAGACTAGCGGGGGGTCGGATGAGCAGTTCTTC	CASRKTSGGSDEQFF
TRBV12-3/TRBV12-4	.	few	TRBJ2-7	TGTGCCAGCAGTCCCCCAGCGGGCTCCTACGAGCAGTACTTC	CASSPPAGSYEQYF
TRBV4-3	.	many	TRBJ2-2	TGCGCCAGCAGCCAAGACAGCAACACCGGGGAGCTGTTTTTT	CASSQDSNTGELFF
TRBV5-6	TRBD2	many	TRBJ2-1	TGTGCCAGCAGCTTTGACCAGCGGGGGATCGATGAGCAGTTCTTC	CASSFDQRGIDEQFF
TRBV5-1	.	many	TRBJ1-5	TGCGCCAGCAGCTGGGGCCCGGGGTATCAGCCCCAGCATTTT	CASSWGPGYQPQHF